This entry features one TCR beta chain sequence. Data came from immunoSEQ multiplex PCR; TCRdb stores just in-frame clones and leaves some out. The sample contains 100,000 to 110,000 clones, more than 85% of which appear only once. The entry originates in a study of control samples from healthy donors and cancer patients. V was cut by 5 bases and J by 4 bases, with 9 bases left in between. The length of the CDR3 is 13 residues. Germline CDR1 and CDR2: MNHEY and SVGAGI. The sequence was obtained from a woman aged 45 to 65 in good health. This rearrangement joins TRBV6-5 to TRBJ1-5; no reliable D call. Sequencing was done on a sample of blood. The CDR3 reads CASSPDLNQPQHF. The DNA of the CDR3 is TGTGCCAGCAGTCCCGATTTGAATCAGCCCCAGCATTTT.